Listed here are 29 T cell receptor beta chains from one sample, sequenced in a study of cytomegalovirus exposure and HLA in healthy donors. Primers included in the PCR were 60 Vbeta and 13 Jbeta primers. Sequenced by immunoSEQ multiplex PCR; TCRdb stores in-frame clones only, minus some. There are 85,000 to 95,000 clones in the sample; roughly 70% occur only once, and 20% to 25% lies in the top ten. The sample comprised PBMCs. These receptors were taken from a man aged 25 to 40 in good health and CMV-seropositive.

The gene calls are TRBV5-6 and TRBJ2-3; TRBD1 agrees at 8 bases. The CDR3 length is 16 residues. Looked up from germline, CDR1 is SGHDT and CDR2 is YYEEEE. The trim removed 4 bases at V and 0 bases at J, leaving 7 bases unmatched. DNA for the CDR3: TGTGCCAGCAGCAAAGGGACAGGACTAAGCACAGATACGCAGTATTTT. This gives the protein CASSKGTGLSTDTQYF.

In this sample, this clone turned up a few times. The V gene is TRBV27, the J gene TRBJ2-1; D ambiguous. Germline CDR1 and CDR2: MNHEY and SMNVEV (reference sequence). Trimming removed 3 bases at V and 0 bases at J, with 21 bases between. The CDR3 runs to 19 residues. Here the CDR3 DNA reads TGTGCCAGCAGTTTGGTAACTCGGTTAGCTGGCCTCTCCTACAATGAGCAGTTCTTC. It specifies CASSLVTRLAGLSYNEQFF.

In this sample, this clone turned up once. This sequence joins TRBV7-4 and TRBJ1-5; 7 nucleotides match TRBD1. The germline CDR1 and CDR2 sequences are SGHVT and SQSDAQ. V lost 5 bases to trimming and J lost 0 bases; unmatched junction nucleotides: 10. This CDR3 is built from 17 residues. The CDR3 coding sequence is TGTGCCAGCAGCCATTCCCGGGACAGACATAGCAATCAGCCCCAGCATTTT. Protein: CASSHSRDRHSNQPQHF.

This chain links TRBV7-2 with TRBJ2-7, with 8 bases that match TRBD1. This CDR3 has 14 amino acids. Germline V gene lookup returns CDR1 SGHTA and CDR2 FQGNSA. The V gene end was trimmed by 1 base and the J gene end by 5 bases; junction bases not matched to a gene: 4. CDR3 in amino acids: CASSLGTGRHEQYF. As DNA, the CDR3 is TGTGCCAGCAGCTTAGGGACAGGGAGGCACGAGCAGTACTTC.

The CDR3 nucleotides read TGTGCCAGCAGCTTAGGCGCGACTAGCGGGAGTTACGAGCAGTACTTC. Translated: CASSLGATSGSYEQYF. This sequence joins TRBV7-2 and TRBJ2-7; 12 bases map to TRBD2. From germline, CDR1 is SGHTA and CDR2 FQGNSA. CDR3 length: 16 residues. Unmatched junction bases numbered 5, after V lost 1 base and J lost 4 bases.

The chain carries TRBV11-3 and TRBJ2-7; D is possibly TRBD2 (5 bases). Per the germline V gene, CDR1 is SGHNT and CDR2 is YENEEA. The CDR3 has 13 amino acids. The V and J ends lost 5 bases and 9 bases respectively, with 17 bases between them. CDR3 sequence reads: CASSVRGLAGQYF. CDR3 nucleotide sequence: TGTGCCAGCAGCGTTAGAGGGCTGGCAGGGCAGTACTTC.

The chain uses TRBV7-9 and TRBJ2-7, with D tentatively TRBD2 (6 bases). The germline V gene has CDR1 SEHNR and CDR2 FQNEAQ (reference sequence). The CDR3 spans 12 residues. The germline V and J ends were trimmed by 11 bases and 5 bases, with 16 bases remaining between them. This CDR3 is CAYGWGGNEQYF. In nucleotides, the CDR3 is TGTGCCTACGGATGGGGCGGGAACGAGCAGTACTTC.

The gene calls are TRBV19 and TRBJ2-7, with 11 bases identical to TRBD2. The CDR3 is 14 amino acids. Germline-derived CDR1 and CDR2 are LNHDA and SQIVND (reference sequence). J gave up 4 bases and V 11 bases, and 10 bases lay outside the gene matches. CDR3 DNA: TGTGCCTCCTCCTTAGCGGGAGGGCCTTACGAGCAGTACTTC. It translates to CASSLAGGPYEQYF.

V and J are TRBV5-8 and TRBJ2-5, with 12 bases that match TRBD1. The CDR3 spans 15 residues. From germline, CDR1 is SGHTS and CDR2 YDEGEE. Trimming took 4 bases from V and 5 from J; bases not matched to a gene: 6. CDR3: CASSPGTGGEETQYF. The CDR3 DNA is TGTGCCAGCAGCCCCGGGACAGGGGGCGAGGAGACCCAGTACTTC.

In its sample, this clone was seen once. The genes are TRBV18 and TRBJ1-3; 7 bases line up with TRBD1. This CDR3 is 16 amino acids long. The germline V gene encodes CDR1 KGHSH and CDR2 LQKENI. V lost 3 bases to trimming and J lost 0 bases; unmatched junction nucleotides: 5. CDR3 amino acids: CASSPGTANSGNTIYF. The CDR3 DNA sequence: TGTGCCAGCTCACCGGGGACAGCGAACTCTGGAAACACCATATATTTT.

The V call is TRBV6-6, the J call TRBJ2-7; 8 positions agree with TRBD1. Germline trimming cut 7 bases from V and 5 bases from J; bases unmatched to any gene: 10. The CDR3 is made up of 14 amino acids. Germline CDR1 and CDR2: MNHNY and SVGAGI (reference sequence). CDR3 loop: CASTIRGLGDEQYF. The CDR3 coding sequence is TGTGCCAGCACTATCAGGGGGCTCGGGGACGAGCAGTACTTC.

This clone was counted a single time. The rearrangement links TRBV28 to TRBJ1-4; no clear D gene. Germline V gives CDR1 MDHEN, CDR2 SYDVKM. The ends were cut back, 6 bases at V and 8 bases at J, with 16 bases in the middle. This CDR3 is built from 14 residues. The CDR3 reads CASSSGKGEEKLFF. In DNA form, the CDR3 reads TGTGCCAGCAGCTCCGGGAAGGGCGAAGAAAAACTGTTTTTT.

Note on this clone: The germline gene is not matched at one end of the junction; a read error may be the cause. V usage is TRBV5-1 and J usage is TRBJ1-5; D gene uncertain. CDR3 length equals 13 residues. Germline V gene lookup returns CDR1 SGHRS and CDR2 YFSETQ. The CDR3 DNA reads TGCGCCAGCAGCTTGGAGGGAGATCAGCCCCAGAATTTT. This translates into CASSLEGDQPQNF.

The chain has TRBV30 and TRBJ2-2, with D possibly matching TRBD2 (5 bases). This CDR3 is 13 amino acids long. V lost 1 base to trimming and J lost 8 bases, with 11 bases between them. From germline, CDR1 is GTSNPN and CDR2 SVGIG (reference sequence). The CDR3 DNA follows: TGTGCCTGGAGTGGTGAGGGAGAGGGGGAGCTGTTTTTT. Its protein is CAWSGEGEGELFF.

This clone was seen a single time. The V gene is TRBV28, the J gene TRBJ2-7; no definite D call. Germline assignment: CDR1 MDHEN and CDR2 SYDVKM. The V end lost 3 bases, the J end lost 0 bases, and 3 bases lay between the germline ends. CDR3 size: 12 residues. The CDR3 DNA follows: TGTGCCAGCAGTTTCATCTCCTACGAGCAGTACTTC. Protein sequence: CASSFISYEQYF.

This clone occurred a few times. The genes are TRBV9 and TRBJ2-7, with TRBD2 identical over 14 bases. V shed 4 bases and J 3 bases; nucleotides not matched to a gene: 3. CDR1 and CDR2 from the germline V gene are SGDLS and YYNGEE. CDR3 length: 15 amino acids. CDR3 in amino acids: CASSQGTSGSYEQYF. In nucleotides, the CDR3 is TGTGCCAGCAGCCAAGGGACTAGCGGGAGCTACGAGCAGTACTTC. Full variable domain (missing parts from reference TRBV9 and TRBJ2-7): DSGVTQTPKHLITATGQRVTLRCSPRSGDLSVYWYQQSLDQGLQFLIQYYNGEERAKGNILERFSAQQFPDLHSELNLSSLELGDSALYFCASSQGTSGSYEQYFGPGTRLTVT.

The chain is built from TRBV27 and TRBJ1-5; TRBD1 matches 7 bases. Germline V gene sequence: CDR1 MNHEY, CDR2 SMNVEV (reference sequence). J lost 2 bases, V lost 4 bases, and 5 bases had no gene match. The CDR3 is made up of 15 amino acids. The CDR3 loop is CASSSRDRRNQPQHF. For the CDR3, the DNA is TGTGCCAGCAGTTCCCGGGACAGACGCAATCAGCCCCAGCATTTT.

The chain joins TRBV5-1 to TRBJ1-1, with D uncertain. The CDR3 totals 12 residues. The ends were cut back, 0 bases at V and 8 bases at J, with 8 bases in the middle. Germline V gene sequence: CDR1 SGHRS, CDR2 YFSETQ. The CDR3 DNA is TGCGCCAGCAGCTTGGTTGGGCCAGAAGCTTTCTTT. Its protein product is CASSLVGPEAFF.

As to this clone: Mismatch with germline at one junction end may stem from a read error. CDR3 loop: CATSRLTASEPQNF. As DNA, the CDR3 is TGTGCCACCAGCAGACTGACAGCTTCGGAGCCCCAGAATTTT. The J gene is TRBJ1-5, the V gene TRBV15, with a possible D match to TRBD1 (5 bases). CDR1 is LNHNV and CDR2 is YYDKDF in the germline V gene (reference sequence). CDR3 length equals 14 residues.

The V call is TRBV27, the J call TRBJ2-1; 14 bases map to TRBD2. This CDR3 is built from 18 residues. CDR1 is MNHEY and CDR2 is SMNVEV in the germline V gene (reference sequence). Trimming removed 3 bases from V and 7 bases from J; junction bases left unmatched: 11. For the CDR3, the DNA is TGTGCCAGCAGTTTGGGTGGACTAGCGGGAGGTCGAATGAATGAGCAGTTCTTC. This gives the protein CASSLGGLAGGRMNEQFF.

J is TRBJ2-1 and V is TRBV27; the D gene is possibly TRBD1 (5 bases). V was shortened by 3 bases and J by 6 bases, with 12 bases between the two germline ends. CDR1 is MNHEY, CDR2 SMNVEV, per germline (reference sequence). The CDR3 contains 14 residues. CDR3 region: CASSLGRVGNEQFF. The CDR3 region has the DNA TGTGCCAGCAGTTTGGGCAGGGTGGGCAATGAGCAGTTCTTC.

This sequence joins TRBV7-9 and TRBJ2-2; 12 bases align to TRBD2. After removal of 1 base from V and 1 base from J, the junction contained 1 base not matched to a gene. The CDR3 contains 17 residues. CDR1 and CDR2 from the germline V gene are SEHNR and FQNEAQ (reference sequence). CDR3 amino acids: CASSLGLAGENTGELFF. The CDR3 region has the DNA TGTGCCAGCAGCTTAGGACTAGCGGGAGAGAACACCGGGGAGCTGTTTTTT.

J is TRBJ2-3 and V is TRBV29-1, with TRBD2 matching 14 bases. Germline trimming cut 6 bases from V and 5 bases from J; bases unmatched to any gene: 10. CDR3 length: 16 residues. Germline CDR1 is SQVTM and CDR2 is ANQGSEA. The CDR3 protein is CSVARLAGGLRDTQYF. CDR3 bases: TGCAGCGTCGCCAGACTAGCGGGAGGGTTGAGAGATACGCAGTATTTT.

CDR3 nucleotides: TGTGCCAGCTCACCCTCAGGAGGCGGGGAGCTGTTTTTT. It translates to CASSPSGGGELFF. This chain joins TRBV18 and TRBJ2-2; D perhaps matches TRBD2 (5 bases). Germline V gene lookup returns CDR1 KGHSH and CDR2 LQKENI. The CDR3 length is 13 residues. Trimming removed 3 bases from V and 7 bases from J, with 9 bases in between. The full variable domain, completed using reference TRBV18 and TRBJ2-2, is NAGVMQNPRHLVRRRGQEARLRCSPMKGHSHVYWYRQLPEEGLKFMVYLQKENIIDESGMPKERFSAEFPKEGPSILRIQQVVRGDSAAYFCASSPSGGGELFFGEGSRLTVL.

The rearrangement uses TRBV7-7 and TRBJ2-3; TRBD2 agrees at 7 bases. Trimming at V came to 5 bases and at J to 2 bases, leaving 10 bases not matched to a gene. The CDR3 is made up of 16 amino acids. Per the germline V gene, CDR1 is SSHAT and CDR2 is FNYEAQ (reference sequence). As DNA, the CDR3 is TGTGCCAGCAGCCTAGGTCTTGGGACTAACACAGATACGCAGTATTTT. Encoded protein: CASSLGLGTNTDTQYF.

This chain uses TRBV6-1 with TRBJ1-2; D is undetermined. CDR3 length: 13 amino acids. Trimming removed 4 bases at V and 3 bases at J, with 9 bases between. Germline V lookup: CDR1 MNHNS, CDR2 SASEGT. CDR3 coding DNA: TGTGCCAGCAGTGGAGGGATCGACTATGGCTACACCTTC. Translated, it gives CASSGGIDYGYTF.

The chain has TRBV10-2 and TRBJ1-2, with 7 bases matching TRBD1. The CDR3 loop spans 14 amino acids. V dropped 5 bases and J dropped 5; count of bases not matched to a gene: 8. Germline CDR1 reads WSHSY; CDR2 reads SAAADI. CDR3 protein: CASSPRGQSYGYTF. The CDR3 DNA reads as TGCGCCAGCAGTCCAAGGGGACAGAGTTATGGCTACACCTTC.

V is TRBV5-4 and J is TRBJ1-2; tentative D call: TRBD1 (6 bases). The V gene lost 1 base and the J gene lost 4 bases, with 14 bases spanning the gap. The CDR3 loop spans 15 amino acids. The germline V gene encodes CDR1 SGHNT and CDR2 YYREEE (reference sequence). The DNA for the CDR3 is TGTGCCAGCAGCTTGAGGGACACCACACCCTATGGCTACACCTTC. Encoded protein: CASSLRDTTPYGYTF.

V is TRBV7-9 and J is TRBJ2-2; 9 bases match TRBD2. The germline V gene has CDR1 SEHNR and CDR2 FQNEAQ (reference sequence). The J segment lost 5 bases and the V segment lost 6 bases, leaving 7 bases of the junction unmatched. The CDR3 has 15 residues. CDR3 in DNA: TGTGCCAGCAGTTTCGGCGGGAGGGGAACCGGGGAGCTGTTTTTT. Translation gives CASSFGGRGTGELFF.